Following are 22 T cell receptor beta chains from one sample sequenced in a study of T cell changes during pregnancy in multiple sclerosis. The assay was immunoSEQ multiplex PCR, and TCRdb's table has in-frame clones only and misses some. The sample holds 35,000 to 50,000 clones, around 84% seen once. This material consisted of CD4+ T cells from peripheral blood mononuclear cells, taken before pregnancy. The receptors were gathered from a female donor with multiple sclerosis, enrolled in a pregnancy study.

This chain connects TRBV7-3 to TRBJ2-5; tentatively, D is TRBD2 (5 bases). From germline, CDR1 is SGHTA and CDR2 FQGTGA. V was trimmed by 2 bases and J by 5 bases, leaving 9 bases between them. The CDR3 is made up of 13 amino acids. This CDR3 is CASSLGSMETQYF. Written as DNA, the CDR3 is TGTGCCAGCAGCTTAGGGAGCATGGAGACCCAGTACTTC. Full variable domain (remainder filled in from reference TRBV7-3 and TRBJ2-5): GAGVSQTPSNKVTEKGKYVELRCDPISGHTALYWYRQSLGQGPEFLIYFQGTGAADDSGLPNDRFFAVRPEGSVSTLKIQRTERGDSAVYLCASSLGSMETQYFGPGTRLLVL.

The chain combines TRBV5-1 with TRBJ2-1, with D perhaps TRBD2 (5 bases). Trimming cost V 4 bases and J 4 bases, with 18 bases left between them. Germline CDR1 SGHRS, CDR2 YFSETQ. CDR3 size: 16 residues. The CDR3 DNA sequence: TGCGCCAGCAGCCCGAACGAGGGTAGGTTGTACAATGAGCAGTTCTTC. It translates to CASSPNEGRLYNEQFF.

The V call is TRBV7-2, the J call TRBJ2-7; D uncertain. Germline loops: CDR1 SGHTA, CDR2 FQGNSA. Trimming pared 5 bases from V and 0 bases from J, leaving 11 bases between. The CDR3 runs to 14 residues. CDR3 amino acids: CASSGSGSSYEQYF. DNA for the CDR3: TGTGCCAGCAGCGGATCAGGATCCTCCTACGAGCAGTACTTC.

This rearrangement joins TRBV30 to TRBJ2-7, with 8 nucleotides matching TRBD2. The CDR3 totals 13 residues. In germline, CDR1 is GTSNPN, CDR2 SVGIG (reference sequence). With V trimmed by 2 bases and J by 1 base, 1 base remained unmatched. The CDR3 DNA reads as TGTGCCTGGAGTCGGGGGGGTTCCTACGAGCAGTACTTC. Its protein is CAWSRGGSYEQYF.

The table lists this clone with a few counts. For the CDR3, the DNA is TGTGCCAGCCGATTCGGACAGGGTGGCAACTATGGCTACACCTTC. Protein: CASRFGQGGNYGYTF. V gene TRBV6-5 combines with J gene TRBJ1-2; TRBD1 matches 8 bases. V lost 8 bases to trimming and J lost 2 bases; unmatched junction nucleotides: 10. Germline V CDR1 and CDR2: MNHEY, SVGAGI. The CDR3 length is 15 residues.

This chain links TRBV19 with TRBJ2-6; 7 nucleotides align to TRBD1. This CDR3 is built from 17 residues. From germline, CDR1 is LNHDA and CDR2 SQIVND (reference sequence). V dropped 3 bases and J dropped 1; count of bases not matched to a gene: 6. CDR3 nucleotide sequence: TGTGCCAGTAGTATTTTGCGGACAGGTTCTGGGGCCAACGTCCTGACTTTC. Amino acid sequence: CASSILRTGSGANVLTF.

This rearrangement joins TRBV5-6 to TRBJ2-7; 9 nucleotides line up with TRBD1. V lost 4 bases to trimming and J lost 1 base; unmatched junction nucleotides: 6. CDR1 and CDR2 (germline): SGHDT, YYEEEE. The CDR3 loop spans 15 amino acids. The CDR3 nucleotides are TGTGCCAGCAGCCAGACAGGGGGGCCTTCCTACGAGCAGTACTTC. Encoded protein: CASSQTGGPSYEQYF.

The rearrangement links TRBV7-2 to TRBJ1-2, with TRBD1 matching over 10 bases. V was pared by 1 base and J by 1 base, with 3 bases of the junction left unmatched. The CDR3 is 16 residues long. Germline CDR1 reads SGHTA; CDR2 reads FQGNSA. As DNA, the CDR3 is TGTGCCAGCAGCTTAGTTTGGGACAGGGGTAACTATGGCTACACCTTC. Amino acid sequence: CASSLVWDRGNYGYTF.

The chain couples TRBV10-2 to TRBJ2-3; TRBD2 might be the D (5 bases). Between the trimmed V and J ends, which lost 10 bases and 3 bases, there was a span of 11 bases. The CDR3 covers 12 residues. The germline V gene has CDR1 WSHSY and CDR2 SAAADI. The DNA for the CDR3 is TGCGCCACCGGGGTCGAGACAGATACGCAGTATTTT. Translating it yields CATGVETDTQYF.

The rearrangement links TRBV5-6 to TRBJ1-1, with D unresolved. The CDR3 has 15 residues. The ends were cut back, 0 bases at V and 2 bases at J, with 11 bases in the middle. Germline CDR1 SGHDT, CDR2 YYEEEE. The CDR3 DNA is TGTGCCAGCAGCTTGGTGGGCAGCTTTAACACTGAAGCTTTCTTT. Protein product: CASSLVGSFNTEAFF.

The chain uses TRBV14 and TRBJ2-5; maybe TRBD2 (7 bases). This CDR3 spans 11 amino acids. Trimming removed 3 bases from V and 13 bases from J, with 12 bases in between. CDR1 is SGHDN, CDR2 FVKESK, per germline. The CDR3 sequence is CASSHGGRPYF. The CDR3 nucleotides are TGTGCCAGCAGCCACGGGGGGCGCCCGTACTTC.

The J gene is TRBJ1-3, the V gene TRBV4-3; 8 bases match TRBD1. The CDR3 is 17 amino acids. In germline, CDR1 is LGHNA, CDR2 YSLEER. After removal of 4 bases from V and 0 bases from J, the junction contained 8 bases not matched to a gene. CDR3 loop: CASSPHPGTGSGNTIYF. The DNA for the CDR3 is TGCGCCAGCAGCCCCCACCCCGGGACAGGCTCTGGAAACACCATATATTTT.

The chain couples TRBV9 to TRBJ2-1, with TRBD2 matching over 12 bases. J was trimmed by 6 bases and V by 4 bases; bases with no gene match: 8. CDR1 SGDLS and CDR2 YYNGEE come from the germline V gene. The CDR3 extends over 16 amino acids. This chain's CDR3 is CASSLKGTSGFNEQFF. The CDR3 DNA reads as TGTGCCAGCAGCCTTAAGGGGACTAGCGGGTTCAATGAGCAGTTCTTC.

The rearrangement links TRBV7-2 to TRBJ1-2, with 8 positions matching TRBD1. CDR1 is SGHTA and CDR2 is FQGNSA in the germline V gene. The CDR3 consists of 13 residues. V lost 8 bases and J lost 10; bases outside the gene matches: 12. As DNA, the CDR3 is TGTGCCAGCGGGTCCGACAGGGGAGGTGACTACACCTTC. This codes for CASGSDRGGDYTF. The variable domain in full, with the rest retrieved from reference TRBV7-2 and TRBJ1-2, is GAGVSQSPSNKVTEKGKDVELRCDPISGHTALYWYRQSLGQGLEFLIYFQGNSAPDKSGLPSDRFSAERTGGSVSTLTIQRTQQEDSAVYLCASGSDRGGDYTFGSGTRLTVV.

The chain combines TRBV12-2 with TRBJ2-7; TRBD2 is the table's D call, not checked against the DNA. TRBV12-2 has pseudogene status. CDR3 length: 17 amino acids. The CDR3 spells CASPSRRGLAGSYEQYF. As DNA, the CDR3 is TGTGCAAGTCCCTCTAGGCGGGGACTAGCGGGATCCTACGAGCAGTACTTC.

This rearrangement joins TRBV25-1 to TRBJ2-7, with D possibly being TRBD1 (6 bases). CDR1 MGHDK and CDR2 SYGVNS come from the germline V gene. This CDR3 contains 14 residues. Deletions cut 2 bases from V and 2 bases from J, with 10 bases between. CDR3 sequence reads: CASSEPGQAYEQYF. The CDR3, as DNA: TGTGCCAGCAGTGAACCGGGACAAGCCTACGAGCAGTACTTC.

The V gene is TRBV6-1, the J gene TRBJ1-4, with a weak D call TRBD1 (6 bases). Germline-derived CDR1 and CDR2 are MNHNS and SASEGT. There are 16 residues in the CDR3. V lost 2 bases, J lost 4 bases, and 14 bases lay in between. CDR3 sequence: CASSELQGSGNEKLFF. Written as DNA, the CDR3 is TGTGCCAGCAGTGAACTACAGGGTTCGGGTAATGAAAAACTGTTTTTT.

The rearrangement joins TRBV14 to TRBJ2-3, with TRBD2 matching over 7 bases. Germline lookup yields CDR1 SGHDN and CDR2 FVKESK. The CDR3 consists of 15 residues. V dropped 4 bases and J dropped 2; count of bases not matched to a gene: 6. Here the CDR3 reads CASSPRLAATDTQYF. In DNA form, the CDR3 reads TGTGCCAGCAGCCCCCGACTAGCCGCCACAGATACGCAGTATTTT.

The J gene is TRBJ2-6, the V gene TRBV5-1; D is unclear. The CDR3 has 14 residues. Looked up from germline, CDR1 is SGHRS and CDR2 is YFSETQ. Between the trimmed V and J ends, which lost 4 bases and 0 bases, there was a span of 5 bases. This CDR3 reads CASSAGSGANVLTF. In nucleotides, the CDR3 is TGCGCCAGCAGCGCAGGCTCTGGGGCCAACGTCCTGACTTTC.

V gene TRBV6-1 combines with J gene TRBJ2-5, with TRBD2 as a possible D gene (5 bases). Trimming took 2 bases from V and 4 from J, leaving 11 bases between them. Germline CDR1 and CDR2: MNHNS and SASEGT. The length of the CDR3 is 14 residues. In nucleotides, the CDR3 is TGTGCCAGCAGTGAACCCGAGGGTTTAGAGACCCAGTACTTC. Translation gives CASSEPEGLETQYF.

The rearrangement joins TRBV11-2 to TRBJ1-3; the match to TRBD1 covers 9 bases. The trim removed 3 bases at V and 4 bases at J, leaving 1 base unmatched. The CDR3 contains 14 residues. The germline gives CDR1 SGHAT, CDR2 FQNNGV. CDR3: CASSLGQGGNTIYF. CDR3 sequence (DNA): TGTGCCAGCAGCTTGGGACAGGGAGGAAACACCATATATTTT.

The rearrangement links TRBV27 to TRBJ1-1; TRBD1 aligns across 7 bases. CDR1 MNHEY and CDR2 SMNVEV come from the germline V gene (reference sequence). V lost 3 bases, J lost 0 bases, and 13 bases stayed unmatched. The CDR3 length is 18 residues. The CDR3 here is CASSFIGGASPMNTEAFF. The CDR3 DNA reads as TGTGCCAGCAGTTTTATAGGGGGCGCGTCCCCAATGAACACTGAAGCTTTCTTT.